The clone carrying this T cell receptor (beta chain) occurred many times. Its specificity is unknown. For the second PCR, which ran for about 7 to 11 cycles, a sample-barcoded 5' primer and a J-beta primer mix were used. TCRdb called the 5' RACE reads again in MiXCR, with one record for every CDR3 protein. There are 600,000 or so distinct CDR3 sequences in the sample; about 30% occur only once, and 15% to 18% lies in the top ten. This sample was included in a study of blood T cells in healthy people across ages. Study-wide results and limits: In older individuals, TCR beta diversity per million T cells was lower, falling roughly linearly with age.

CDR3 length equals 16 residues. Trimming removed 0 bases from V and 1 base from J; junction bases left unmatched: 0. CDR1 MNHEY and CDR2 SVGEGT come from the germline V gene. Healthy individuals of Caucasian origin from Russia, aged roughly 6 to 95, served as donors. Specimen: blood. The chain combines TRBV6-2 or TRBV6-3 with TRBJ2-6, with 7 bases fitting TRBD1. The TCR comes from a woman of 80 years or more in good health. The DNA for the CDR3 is TGTGCCAGCAGTTACTCGACAGGGTCTGGGGCCAACGTCCTGACTTTC. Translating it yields CASSYSTGSGANVLTF.